Listed here are 5 T cell receptor beta chains from one sample, sequenced in a study of blood T cells in healthy people across ages. Alongside a J-beta primer mix, a sample-barcoded 5' primer served in a second PCR lasting about 7 to 11 cycles. Using its own MiXCR run on the 5' RACE reads, TCRdb lists one record per CDR3 protein. Of 1.5 million to 2 million distinct CDR3 sequences listed, roughly 28% are singletons. Specimen: blood. All receptors come from a young woman in good health.

As for this clonotype: An end of the junction does not agree with germline; a read error may underlie this. The V gene is TRBV30, the J gene TRBJ2-3, with 7 bases aligning to TRBD1. The CDR3 runs 14 residues. Germline V gives CDR1 GTSNPN, CDR2 SVGIG (reference sequence). Here the CDR3 reads CAWSRGPSIDTQYF. The CDR3 DNA is TGTGCCTGGAGTAGGGGGCCCAGCATAGATACGCAGTATTTT.

This clonotype was observed a handful of times. The chain joins TRBV11-2 to TRBJ2-7; D not resolved. The germline V gene has CDR1 SGHAT and CDR2 FQNNGV. The CDR3 runs 14 residues. Trimming left V 0 bases short and J 4 bases short, with 10 bases between. As DNA, the CDR3 is TGTGCCAGCAGCTTAGAAGGGAATCGTTACGAGCAGTACTTC. Protein sequence: CASSLEGNRYEQYF.

This clonotype was seen ten or more times. This chain uses TRBV5-1 with TRBJ2-7, with D unclear. The CDR3 runs 17 residues. The germline V and J ends were trimmed by 0 bases and 0 bases, with 16 bases remaining between them. Germline V gene lookup returns CDR1 SGHRS and CDR2 YFSETQ. The CDR3 nucleotides read TGCGCCAGCAGCTTGGAACCGCTGACCCTGAGCTCCTACGAGCAGTACTTC. Translated, it gives CASSLEPLTLSSYEQYF.

The V and J genes are TRBV2 and TRBJ2-7; no definite D call. Germline CDR1 and CDR2: SNHLY and FYNNEI. The CDR3 spans 13 residues. Trimming shortened V by 1 base and J by 3 bases, and 7 bases separated the two germline ends. The CDR3 sequence is CASSEGALYEQYF. CDR3 DNA: TGTGCCAGCAGTGAAGGGGCTCTCTACGAGCAGTACTTC.

This chain joins TRBV20-1 and TRBJ2-1; D remains unclear. This CDR3 contains 11 residues. The V end lost 5 bases, the J end lost 9 bases, and 11 bases lay between the germline ends. CDR1 and CDR2 (germline): DFQATT, SNEGSKA (reference sequence). CDR3 loop: CSALMPAEQFF. Here the CDR3 DNA reads TGCAGTGCTCTCATGCCAGCTGAGCAGTTCTTC.